This entry lists 4 T cell receptor beta chains sequenced from one sample in a study of T-cell memory formation after mild COVID-19. MiXCR, run by TCRdb on the 5' RACE reads, gives a single entry per CDR3 protein. The sample carries about 130,000 distinct CDR3 sequences, approximately 15% recorded once. Sequenced input: PBMCs or a T cell subset sorted from them (not recorded which). These receptors were obtained from a man aged 18 to 35 who had mild COVID-19 (a few samples of this study predate the infection). Cell type and time point are not known.

This clonotype was recorded at least ten times. The chain carries TRBV4-3 and TRBJ2-1, with D perhaps TRBD2 (5 bases). Germline loops: CDR1 LGHNA, CDR2 YSLEER. This CDR3 has 14 residues. V lost 2 bases, J lost 7 bases, and 12 bases lay in between. In DNA, the CDR3 is TGCGCCAGCAGCCAATTAAGTACTAGGAATGAGCAGTTCTTC. Its translation: CASSQLSTRNEQFF.

This clonotype came up a few times. This rearrangement joins TRBV27 to TRBJ1-4; no firm D call. The CDR3 has 12 residues. Germline V gene sequence: CDR1 MNHEY, CDR2 SMNVEV (reference sequence). V gave up 3 bases and J gave up 12 bases, with 11 bases separating them. CDR3 DNA sequence: TGTGCCAGCAGTTTGGAGGACCTAGAACTGTTTTTT. It codes for CASSLEDLELFF.

This clonotype has a handful of counts. The rearrangement joins TRBV5-8 to TRBJ1-6; D is unclear. Trimming removed 3 bases at V and 7 bases at J, with 8 bases between. CDR3 length equals 13 residues. Per the germline V gene, CDR1 is SGHTS and CDR2 is YDEGEE. The CDR3 is CASSSTENSPLHF. The CDR3, as DNA: TGTGCCAGCAGCTCGACCGAAAATTCACCCCTCCACTTT.

The CDR3 DNA follows: TGTGCCAGCAGTTTCTACGCGGCCGGTTTGGGCGGAAACTACGAGCAGTACTTC. Translated: CASSFYAAGLGGNYEQYF. This rearrangement joins TRBV27 to TRBJ2-7; D is unclear. Trimming cost V 3 bases and J 3 bases, with 24 bases left between them. This CDR3 comprises 18 residues. The germline V gene encodes CDR1 MNHEY and CDR2 SMNVEV (reference sequence).